This T cell receptor beta chain was recorded in a study of blood T cells in healthy people across ages. At the level of the study: Capture by template switching was about one barcoded beta molecule per two T cells.

A sample-barcoded 5' primer and a J-beta primer mix were used in a second PCR of roughly 7 to 11 cycles. TCRdb re-called the 5' RACE reads through MiXCR, storing one row per CDR3 protein. The sample includes about 1.4 million distinct CDR3 sequences, approximately 63% of them seen just once. The CDR3 spans 14 residues. V was trimmed by 2 bases and J by 7 bases, leaving 12 bases between them. The germline CDR1 and CDR2 sequences are MNHEY and SMNVEV (reference sequence). V and J are TRBV27 and TRBJ2-1; D ambiguous. The receptor was derived from a man in his late teens or twenties in good health. Sequencing was done on a sample of blood. CDR3 amino acids: CASSLNAAPNEQFF. CDR3 DNA: TGTGCCAGCAGTTTAAACGCCGCACCTAATGAGCAGTTCTTC.